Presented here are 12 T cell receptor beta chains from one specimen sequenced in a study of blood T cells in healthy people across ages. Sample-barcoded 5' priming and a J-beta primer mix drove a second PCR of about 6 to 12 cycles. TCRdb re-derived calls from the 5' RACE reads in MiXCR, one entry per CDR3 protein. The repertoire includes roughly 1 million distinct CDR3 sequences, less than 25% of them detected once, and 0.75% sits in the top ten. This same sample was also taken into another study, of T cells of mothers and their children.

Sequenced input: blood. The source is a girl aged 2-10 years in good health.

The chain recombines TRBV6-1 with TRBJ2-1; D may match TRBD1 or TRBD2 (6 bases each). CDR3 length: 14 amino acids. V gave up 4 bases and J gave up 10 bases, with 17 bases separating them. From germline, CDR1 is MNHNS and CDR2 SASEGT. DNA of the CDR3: TGTGCCAGCAGTGCGGGGGACACCCGTGGGGAGCAGTTCTTC. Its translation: CASSAGDTRGEQFF.

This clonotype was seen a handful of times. The CDR3 bases are TGCAGTGCTAGAGATGAAACTAGCGGGGGGTATGAGCAGTTCTTC. Translated, it gives CSARDETSGGYEQFF. The J gene is TRBJ2-1, the V gene TRBV20-1; 12 nucleotides match TRBD2. J was trimmed by 8 bases and V by 0 bases; bases with no gene match: 5. Germline CDR1 is DFQATT and CDR2 is SNEGSKA (reference sequence). The CDR3 contains 15 residues.

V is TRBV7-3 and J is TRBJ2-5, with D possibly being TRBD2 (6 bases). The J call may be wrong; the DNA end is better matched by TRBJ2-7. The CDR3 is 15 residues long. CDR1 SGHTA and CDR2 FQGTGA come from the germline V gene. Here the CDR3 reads CASGVLTGTFYEQYF. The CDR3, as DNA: TGTGCCAGCGGCGTACTAACCGGGACTTTCTACGAGCAGTACTTC.

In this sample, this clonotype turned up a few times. The CDR3 sequence is CASSLRLAGSYLLQETQYF. The CDR3 DNA reads TGTGCCAGCAGCTTGAGGCTAGCGGGGAGCTACCTCCTCCAAGAGACCCAGTACTTC. The rearrangement joins TRBV5-6 to TRBJ2-5, with TRBD2 identical over 9 bases. Germline V lookup: CDR1 SGHDT, CDR2 YYEEEE. The CDR3 spans 19 residues. The J segment lost 1 base and the V segment lost 1 base, leaving 14 bases of the junction unmatched. The full variable domain, in which reference TRBV5-6 and TRBJ2-5 provide the parts outside the CDR3, is DAGVTQSPTHLIKTRGQQVTLRCSPKSGHDTVSWYQQALGQGPQFIFQYYEEEERQRGNFPDRFSGHQFPNYSSELNVNALLLGDSALYLCASSLRLAGSYLLQETQYFGPGTRLLVL.

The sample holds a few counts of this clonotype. This chain's CDR3 is CASSSPGFSGYTF. The CDR3 bases are TGTGCCAGCAGTTCGCCAGGGTTCTCTGGCTACACCTTC. V is TRBV12-3 or TRBV12-4 and J is TRBJ1-2; D might be TRBD1 (5 bases). Deletions cut 4 bases from V and 7 bases from J, with 13 bases between. The CDR3 covers 13 residues.

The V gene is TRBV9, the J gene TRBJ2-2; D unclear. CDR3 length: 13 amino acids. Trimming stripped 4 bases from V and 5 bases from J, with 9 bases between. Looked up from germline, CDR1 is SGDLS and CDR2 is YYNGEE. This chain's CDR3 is CASSPKYTGELFF. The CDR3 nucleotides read TGTGCCAGCAGCCCTAAGTATACCGGGGAGCTGTTTTTT.

CDR3 sequence (DNA): TGTGCTAGTGCTCTGATCGATACGCAGTATTTT. Its protein product is CASALIDTQYF. This chain connects TRBV12-5 to TRBJ2-3; D is uncertain. CDR1 LGHNT and CDR2 FRNRAP come from the germline V gene. V lost 7 bases, J lost 6 bases, and 8 bases lay in between. CDR3 length: 11 residues. Full variable domain (missing parts from reference TRBV12-5 and TRBJ2-3): DARVTQTPRHKVTEMGQEVTMRCQPILGHNTVFWYRQTMMQGLELLAYFRNRAPLDDSGMPKDRFSAEMPDATLATLKIQPSEPRDSAVYFCASALIDTQYFGPGTRLTVL.

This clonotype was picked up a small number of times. Here the CDR3 DNA reads TGCAGCGTTTCCGAGTTCTATGGCTACACCTTC. As protein: CSVSEFYGYTF. This rearrangement joins TRBV29-1 to TRBJ1-2; D gene uncertain. The CDR3 has 11 residues. Germline-derived CDR1 and CDR2 are SQVTM and ANQGSEA. V lost 5 bases and J 4 bases, leaving 8 bases between the germline ends. The variable domain in full, completed from reference TRBV29-1 and TRBJ1-2, reads SAVISQKPSRDICQRGTSLTIQCQVDSQVTMMFWYRQQPGQSLTLIATANQGSEATYESGFVIDKFPISRPNLTFSTLTVSNMSPEDSSIYLCSVSEFYGYTFGSGTRLTVV.

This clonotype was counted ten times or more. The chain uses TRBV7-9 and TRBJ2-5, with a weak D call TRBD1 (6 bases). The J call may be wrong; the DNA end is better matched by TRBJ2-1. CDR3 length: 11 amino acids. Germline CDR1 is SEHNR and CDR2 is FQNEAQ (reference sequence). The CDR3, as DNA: TGTGCCAGCAGCCCTGGACAGGAGCAGTTCTTC. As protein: CASSPGQEQFF.

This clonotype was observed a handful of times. The DNA of the CDR3 is TGTGCCAGCAGTACGGACACCTGGAACTATGGCTACACCTTC. It codes for CASSTDTWNYGYTF. V is TRBV6-5 and J is TRBJ1-2, with D possibly matching TRBD1 (5 bases). CDR3 length: 14 residues. Germline-derived CDR1 and CDR2 are MNHEY and SVGAGI. Trimming pared 5 bases from V and 2 bases from J, leaving 12 bases between.

CDR3 bases: TGTGCCAGCAGCCAAGAAGGGAGGGAGGCCATTCAGTACTTC. The encoded protein is CASSQEGREAIQYF. The chain joins TRBV3-1 to TRBJ2-4; 7 positions agree with TRBD2. With 0 bases clipped from V and 9 bases from J, the junction kept 5 bases outside the gene matches. Germline V CDR1 and CDR2: LGHDT, YNNKEL (reference sequence). The CDR3 loop spans 14 amino acids. Full variable domain (rest looked up from reference TRBV3-1 and TRBJ2-4): DTAVSQTPKYLVTQMGNDKSIKCEQNLGHDTMYWYKQDSKKFLKIMFSYNNKELIINETVPNRFSPKSPDKAHLNLHINSLELGDSAVYFCASSQEGREAIQYFGAGTRLSVL.

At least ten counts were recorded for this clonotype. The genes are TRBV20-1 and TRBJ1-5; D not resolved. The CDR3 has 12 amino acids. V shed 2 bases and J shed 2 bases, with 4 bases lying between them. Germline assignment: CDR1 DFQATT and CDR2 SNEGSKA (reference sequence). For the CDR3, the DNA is TGCAGTGCTAGAAGTGGCAATCAGCCCCAGCATTTT. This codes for CSARSGNQPQHF.